The rows below give T cell receptor beta chains drawn from one sample of a study of identical twins. TCRdb re-derived calls from the 5' RACE reads in MiXCR, one entry per CDR3 protein. The repertoire holds hundreds of thousands of distinct CDR3 sequences, with approximately 8% as singletons. The sample was also reused in another study, on yellow fever vaccine responses in identical twins.

The material sequenced was memory (CD45RO+) T cells sorted from blood. The receptor source for this set is a woman aged 18-29 years in good health. Both conserved end residues are part of each CDR3. Some rows mark clone size as missing; the rest say once, few, many or name a class of expanded clone.

>TRBV6-1|few
CASSEGWGNIDEQFF
>TRBV5-6|few
CASSLGVAEAFF
>TRBV7-2|few
CASSQRGGVVDTQYF
>TRBV11-3|NA
CASSLLGGGVNEQFF
>TRBV6-5|few
CASSSRPFGSTDTQYF
>TRBV28|NA
CASSSPSGQGQETQYF
>TRBV20-1|NA
CSAESGGRVNEQYF
>TRBV4-1|NA
CASSQEGTSGANVLTF
>TRBV5-5|many
CASSLELAGVMETQYF
>TRBV20-1|NA
CSASDRVNQPQHF
>TRBV6-1|few
CASSDDPRRGQPQHF
>TRBV11-2|few
CASSVDNRNTGELFF
>TRBV3-1|many
CASSLRLSELTDTQYF
>TRBV6-1|many
CASSPLTSGRVEQFF
>TRBV5-1|many
CASSLDGGLTTDTQYF
>TRBV6-1|few
CASTLTGNSPQHF